This T cell receptor beta chain was observed in a study of T cells in Graves' hyperthyroidism and ophthalmopathy. Study outcomes and limitations: Model-based prediction identified ophthalmopathy a median 6.5 months prior to its onset. In simple terms, a model built on 13 V-J features told ophthalmopathy apart from stable hyperthyroidism.

Uncontrolled infection, other autoimmune disease, pregnancy or lactation excluded patients. When hyperthyroidism was first diagnosed, the blood sample was taken, preceding any ophthalmopathy symptoms. At least ten counts were recorded for this clonotype. Its antigen is as yet unknown. Researchers amplified the TCR beta CDR3 regions from RNA transcripts. HTBI primers drove first-round RT-PCR of the TCR CDR3. TCRdb recomputed calls from the multiplex PCR reads with MiXCR, one row per CDR3 protein. Seen here are about 130,000 distinct CDR3 sequences, approximately 20% observed once, and the top ten hold about two thirds. The sequencing input was blood. The sequence came from a woman in her forties or fifties with Graves' hyperthyroidism that later progressed to Graves' ophthalmopathy.

CDR3 region: CASSQVGPPYF. Here the CDR3 DNA reads TGTGCCAGCAGCCAAGTGGGACCTCCGTACTTC. The rearrangement joins TRBV3-1 to TRBJ2-5; D possibly matches TRBD1 or TRBD2 (5 bases each). Trimming took off 1 base at V and 13 bases at J, with 10 bases between the two ends. The CDR3 runs 11 residues. Per the germline V gene, CDR1 is LGHDT and CDR2 is YNNKEL (reference sequence).